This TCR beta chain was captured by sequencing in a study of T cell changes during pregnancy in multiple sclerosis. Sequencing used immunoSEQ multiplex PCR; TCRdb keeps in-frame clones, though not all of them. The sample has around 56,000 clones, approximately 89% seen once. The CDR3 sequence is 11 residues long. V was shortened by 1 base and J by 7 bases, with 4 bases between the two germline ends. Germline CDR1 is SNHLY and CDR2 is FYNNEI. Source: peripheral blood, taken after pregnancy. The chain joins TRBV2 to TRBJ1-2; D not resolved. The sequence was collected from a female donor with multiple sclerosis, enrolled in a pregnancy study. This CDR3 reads CASSEGSGYTF. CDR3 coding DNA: TGTGCCAGCAGTGAAGGGAGTGGCTACACCTTC.